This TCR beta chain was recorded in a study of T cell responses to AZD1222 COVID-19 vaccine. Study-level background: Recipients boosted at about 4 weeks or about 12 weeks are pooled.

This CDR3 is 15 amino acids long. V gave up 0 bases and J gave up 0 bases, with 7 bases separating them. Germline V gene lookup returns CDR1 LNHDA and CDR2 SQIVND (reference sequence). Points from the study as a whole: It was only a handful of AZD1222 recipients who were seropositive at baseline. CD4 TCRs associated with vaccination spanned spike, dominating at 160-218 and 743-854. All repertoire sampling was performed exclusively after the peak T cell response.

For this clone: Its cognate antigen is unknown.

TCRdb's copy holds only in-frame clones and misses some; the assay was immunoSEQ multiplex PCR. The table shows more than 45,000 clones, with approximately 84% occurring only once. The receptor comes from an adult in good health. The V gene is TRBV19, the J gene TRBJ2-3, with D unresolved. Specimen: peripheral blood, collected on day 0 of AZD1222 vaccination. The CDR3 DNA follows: TGTGCCAGTAGTATAGATCCAGGCAGCACAGATACGCAGTATTTT. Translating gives CASSIDPGSTDTQYF.